Listed below are T cell receptor beta chains from one sample, sequenced in a study of T cell responses to AZD1222 COVID-19 vaccine. Only in-frame clones appear in the TCRdb table, and some are missing; sequencing was by immunoSEQ multiplex PCR. The repertoire consists of roughly 180,000 clones, with approximately 91% occurring once and the leading ten covering around 3.5%. The sequencing here drew on peripheral blood, taken 28 days after the second AZD1222 dose. The receptors originated from an adult who received the AZD1222 COVID-19 vaccine. CDR3s include the opening cysteine and the closing phenylalanine or tryptophan. The D gene is left open where the match is weak. The size entry is marked missing in some rows and otherwise reads once, few, many or a size class.

j_call d_call clone_size cdr3_length v_call cdr3_aa cdr3_nt
TRBJ2-7 TRBD2 NA 15 TRBV9 CASSVGLAGSYEQYF TGTGCCAGCAGCGTAGGACTAGCGGGAAGCTACGAGCAGTACTTC
TRBJ2-5 TRBD1 NA 14 TRBV5-1 CASSRDREGETQYF TGCGCCAGCAGCCGGGACAGGGAAGGAGAGACCCAGTACTTC
TRBJ2-5 NA NA 13 TRBV3-1/TRBV3-2 CASSGWVEETQYF TGTGCCAGCAGCGGATGGGTGGAGGAGACCCAGTACTTC
TRBJ2-5 NA once 13 TRBV18 CASSPGLQETQYF TGTGCCAGCTCACCTGGTCTCCAAGAGACCCAGTACTTC
TRBJ1-5 NA NA 19 TRBV2 CASGEGGLDTRYSNQPQHF TGTGCCAGCGGAGAGGGGGGTTTGGACACTCGGTATAGCAATCAGCCCCAGCATTTT
TRBJ2-7 NA NA 13 TRBV30 CAWSPQDTYEQYF TGTGCCTGGAGTCCCCAGGATACCTACGAGCAGTACTTC
TRBJ2-7 TRBD2 NA 11 TRBV5-6 CASSQSGGQYF TGTGCCAGCAGCCAGAGCGGGGGCCAGTACTTC
TRBJ2-1 TRBD2 NA 14 TRBV29-1 CSVRTSGGVQEQFF TGCAGCGTTCGAACGTCTGGGGGGGTTCAAGAGCAGTTCTTC
TRBJ2-5 NA NA 15 TRBV28 CASSGPRKQQETQYF TGTGCCAGCAGTGGCCCCCGTAAGCAGCAAGAGACCCAGTACTTC
TRBJ1-2 NA once 13 TRBV7-2 CASSLPGGGGYTF TGTGCCAGCAGCTTACCCGGGGGGGGTGGCTACACCTTC
TRBJ2-4 NA NA 15 TRBV28 CASVGGAIAKNIQYF TGTGCCAGCGTAGGCGGTGCTATAGCCAAAAACATTCAGTACTTC
TRBJ1-5 NA once 11 TRBV12-3/TRBV12-4 CASSSRRAQHF TGTGCCAGCAGTTCCCGGAGAGCCCAGCATTTT
TRBJ2-1 TRBD2 few 20 TRBV12-5 CASGLPGLAGFTTLSSEQFF TGTGCTAGTGGTTTGCCGGGACTAGCGGGATTTACAACCCTGTCCAGTGAGCAGTTCTTC
TRBJ1-1 NA NA 14 TRBV6-1 CASSEGLKNTEAFF TGTGCCAGCAGTGAAGGTCTGAAGAACACTGAAGCTTTCTTT
TRBJ2-2 NA NA 13 TRBV12-5 CASGLVPGGMVFF TGTGCTAGTGGTTTGGTACCTGGCGGGATGGTGTTTTTT
TRBJ2-5 NA once 14 TRBV7-9 CASSPRDRMGTQYF TGTGCCAGCAGCCCTCGGGACCGAATGGGGACCCAGTACTTC
TRBJ1-5 TRBD1 few 15 TRBV25-1 CASSETGGVNQPQHF TGTGCCAGCAGTGAAACAGGGGGCGTCAATCAGCCCCAGCATTTT
TRBJ1-1 NA NA 16 TRBV5-1 CASSLARHPGNTEAFF TGCGCCAGCAGCTTGGCCCGGCACCCAGGGAACACTGAAGCTTTCTTT
TRBJ1-2 NA NA 13 TRBV18 CASSPTRGYGYTF TGTGCCAGCTCACCAACCAGGGGATATGGCTACACCTTC
TRBJ1-6 NA NA 15 TRBV30 CAWNRIDRTNSPLHF TGTGCCTGGAACCGAATCGACAGAACTAATTCACCCCTCCACTTT
TRBJ2-2 TRBD2 NA 17 TRBV5-1 CASSSGLAGVDTGELFF TGCGCCAGCAGCTCTGGACTAGCGGGAGTAGACACCGGGGAGCTGTTTTTT
TRBJ2-3 NA NA 12 TRBV3-1/TRBV3-2 CASSQRGGTQYF TGTGCCAGCAGCCAACGGGGTGGTACGCAGTATTTT
TRBJ1-5 NA NA 15 TRBV2 CASSAPRGLHQPQHF TGTGCCAGCAGTGCTCCCCGGGGGCTGCATCAGCCCCAGCATTTT
TRBJ1-6 NA NA 13 TRBV15 CATSAWGNSPLHF TGTGCCACCAGCGCTTGGGGGAATTCACCCCTCCACTTT
TRBJ2-5 NA NA 15 TRBV5-8 CASTHQGGEEETQYF TGTGCCAGCACCCACCAGGGTGGAGAGGAAGAGACCCAGTACTTC
TRBJ2-7 NA NA 16 TRBV3-1/TRBV3-2 CASSQRWVSSASEQYF TGTGCCAGCAGCCAGAGGTGGGTCTCCTCCGCGAGCGAGCAGTACTTC
TRBJ2-3 NA NA 15 TRBV11-3 CASSLGGRKTDTQYF TGTGCCAGCAGCTTAGGAGGACGGAAGACAGATACGCAGTATTTT
TRBJ1-5 TRBD1 NA 13 TRBV6-6 CASSLAGGQPQHF TGTGCCAGCAGTTTGGCAGGGGGGCAGCCCCAGCATTTT
TRBJ1-1 TRBD1 NA 15 TRBV9 CASSMTGGANTEAFF TGTGCCAGCAGCATGACAGGGGGCGCGAACACTGAAGCTTTCTTT
TRBJ2-1 NA NA 14 TRBV28 CASQSGVSYNEQFF TGTGCCAGCCAAAGCGGAGTCTCCTACAATGAGCAGTTCTTC
TRBJ2-2 NA once 17 TRBV7-6 CASSPSGGRPYRGELFF TGTGCCAGCAGCCCCTCTGGTGGACGTCCGTATAGGGGGGAGCTGTTTTTT
TRBJ2-3 NA once 13 TRBV5-6 CASSLSGTDTQYF TGTGCCAGCAGCTTGTCGGGCACAGATACGCAGTATTTT
TRBJ2-5 TRBD2 NA 19 TRBV29-1 CSVDREYETSGPYQETQYF TGCAGCGTTGATAGGGAATATGAGACTAGCGGACCGTACCAAGAGACCCAGTACTTC
TRBJ1-1 TRBD1 NA 16 TRBV2 CASSEGRGRGNTEAFF TGTGCCAGCAGTGAAGGGAGGGGGCGCGGGAACACTGAAGCTTTCTTT
TRBJ1-1 TRBD1 NA 16 TRBV5-1 CASSRDRVPMNTEAFF TGCGCCAGCAGCCGGGACAGGGTCCCCATGAACACTGAAGCTTTCTTT
TRBJ1-6 NA NA 12 TRBV5-5 CASSLSNSPLHF TGTGCCAGCAGTCTCAGTAATTCACCCCTCCACTTT
TRBJ2-6 NA NA 15 TRBV7-2 CASSLAGSGANVLTF TGTGCCAGCAGCTTAGCCGGCTCTGGGGCCAACGTCCTGACTTTC
TRBJ1-2 NA NA 10 TRBV12-3/TRBV12-4 CASSLGLVTF TGTGCCAGCAGCCTGGGGTTGGTCACCTTC
TRBJ2-1 NA NA 12 TRBV2 CASSVRWGEQFF TGTGCCAGCAGCGTTCGGTGGGGTGAGCAGTTCTTC
TRBJ2-7 NA NA 13 TRBV3-1/TRBV3-2 CASSQVDGYEQYF TGTGCCAGCAGCCAAGTAGATGGGTACGAGCAGTACTTC
TRBJ1-5 NA NA 12 TRBV5-3 CARRELIQPQHF TGTGCCAGAAGGGAACTGATACAGCCCCAGCATTTT
TRBJ2-3 TRBD2 NA 16 TRBV7-2 CASSSGLAGAADTQYF TGTGCCAGCAGCTCGGGACTAGCGGGAGCTGCAGATACGCAGTATTTT
TRBJ2-7 TRBD2 NA 14 TRBV7-2 CASSLATSGSEQYF TGTGCCAGCAGCTTAGCCACTAGCGGGAGCGAGCAGTACTTC
TRBJ1-4 NA NA 15 TRBV27 CASSQNRETNEKLFF TGTGCCAGCAGTCAAAACAGGGAAACTAATGAAAAACTGTTTTTT
TRBJ2-1 NA NA 10 TRBV2 CASSTNEQFF TGTGCCAGCAGTACCAATGAGCAGTTCTTC
TRBJ1-3 NA NA 16 TRBV28 CASSFISGNTGNTIYF TGTGCCAGCAGTTTCATCTCAGGGAATACTGGAAACACCATATATTTT
TRBJ1-2 NA NA 11 TRBV30 CASGPGEGYTF TGTGCCTCCGGACCAGGGGAGGGCTACACCTTC